The subject of this entry is one T cell receptor beta chain. One entry per CDR3 protein results from TCRdb running MiXCR on the 5' RACE reads. The repertoire has around 33,000 distinct CDR3 sequences, around a quarter of them found once; the top ten carry around 4%. V lost 0 bases, J lost 3 bases, and 25 bases lay in between. Germline lookup yields CDR1 SGHRS and CDR2 YFSETQ. CDR3 size: 20 residues. Sequenced material: memory CD4+ T cells sorted from blood. Regarding subset: memory CD4+ T cells, CD4+CD45RO+CD25-. The chain employs TRBV5-1 and TRBJ2-1, with a possible D match to TRBD2 (5 bases). The TCR comes from a female donor with breast cancer. CDR3 protein: CASSLGVRGWSSPNYNEQFF. CDR3 DNA: TGCGCCAGCAGCTTGGGGGTGCGCGGGTGGTCTTCCCCTAACTACAATGAGCAGTTCTTC. The full variable domain, its missing parts supplied by reference TRBV5-1 and TRBJ2-1, is KAGVTQTPRYLIKTRGQQVTLSCSPISGHRSVSWYQQTPGQGLQFLFEYFSETQRNKGNFPGRFSGRQFSNSRSEMNVSTLELGDSALYLCASSLGVRGWSSPNYNEQFFGPGTRLTVL.